This entry lists 20 T cell receptor beta chains sequenced from one sample in a study of metastatic and nonmetastatic thyroid tumors. TCRdb reanalyzed the PCR reads with MiXCR. The data show over 9,500 clones, approximately 31% seen once. Thyroid surgery was performed in patients who had received no treatment beforehand. Source material: tumor tissue. The source of these receptors is a male donor with papillary thyroid cancer or a benign thyroid nodule (not recorded which). Some clones in this sample may be carry-over from other donors' samples.

This clone appeared many times. The chain couples TRBV5-4 to TRBJ1-4, with D possibly matching TRBD1 (6 bases). The CDR3 has 13 residues. The V end lost 2 bases, the J end lost 5 bases, and 7 bases lay between the germline ends. Per germline, CDR1 SGHNT and CDR2 YYREEE (reference sequence). The CDR3 bases are TGTGCCAGCAGCTTTGGGACAAATGAAAAACTGTTTTTT. Translating it yields CASSFGTNEKLFF.

The V call is TRBV15, the J call TRBJ2-3; 7 positions agree with TRBD2. V shed 9 bases and J 6 bases; nucleotides not matched to a gene: 12. The CDR3 is 14 amino acids. In germline, CDR1 is LNHNV, CDR2 YYDKDF (reference sequence). The CDR3 loop reads CATSGAGESDTQYF. In DNA, the CDR3 is TGTGCCACTAGTGGGGCGGGAGAATCCGATACGCAGTATTTT.

This clone qualifies as large. J is TRBJ2-2 and V is TRBV19; D not resolved. Germline-derived CDR1 and CDR2 are LNHDA and SQIVND (reference sequence). CDR3 length: 13 amino acids. Trimming stripped 7 bases from V and 7 bases from J, with 13 bases between. As DNA, the CDR3 is TGTGCCAGTACGGGCCTAGTGAGCGGGGAGCTGTTTTTT. Amino acids: CASTGLVSGELFF.

This clone is labeled as large (0.1 to 1%). The rearrangement joins TRBV28 to TRBJ2-2; TRBD2 matches at 7 bases. Trimming removed 5 bases from V and 6 bases from J; junction bases left unmatched: 6. Germline CDR1 reads MDHEN; CDR2 reads SYDVKM. The CDR3 covers 14 residues. The CDR3 DNA sequence: TGTGCCAGCAGTAGAACTAGCGCCTCCGGGGAGCTGTTTTTT. Translated: CASSRTSASGELFF.

This clone is medium-sized. The V and J genes are TRBV11-1 and TRBJ1-1; D gene uncertain. Germline V lookup: CDR1 SGHAT, CDR2 FQDESV (reference sequence). The CDR3 loop spans 13 amino acids. The V end lost 5 bases, the J end lost 5 bases, and 12 bases lay between the germline ends. The CDR3 DNA follows: TGTGCCAGCAGCCGGGCCCCGGGGACTGAAGCTTTCTTT. Translating gives CASSRAPGTEAFF.

V usage is TRBV14 and J usage is TRBJ2-5, with unresolved D. V lost 2 bases and J lost 0, with 4 bases in between. Germline V gives CDR1 SGHDN, CDR2 FVKESK. The CDR3 covers 13 residues. CDR3 loop: CASSQRHQETQYF. For the CDR3, the DNA is TGTGCCAGCAGCCAAAGGCACCAAGAGACCCAGTACTTC.

J is TRBJ2-1 and V is TRBV6-2 or TRBV6-3, with 8 bases fitting TRBD1. The CDR3 contains 15 residues. The J segment lost 4 bases and the V segment lost 6 bases, leaving 8 bases of the junction unmatched. Germline V gives CDR1 MNHEY, CDR2 SVGEGT. Here the CDR3 DNA reads TGTGCCAGCAGACTTACAGGGGGGTCTTACAATGAGCAGTTCTTC. Residues: CASRLTGGSYNEQFF.

The rearrangement joins TRBV20-1 to TRBJ1-4, with TRBD1 identical over 7 bases. CDR3 length: 13 residues. Germline V gives CDR1 DFQATT, CDR2 SNEGSKA (reference sequence). The V segment lost 2 bases and the J segment 5 bases; nucleotides outside the gene matches: 2. The CDR3 here is CSARSTGNEKLFF. As DNA, the CDR3 is TGCAGTGCTAGATCGACAGGGAATGAAAAACTGTTTTTT.

This clone was counted between two and nine times. The chain recombines TRBV12-3 or TRBV12-4 with TRBJ2-3; tentatively, D is TRBD1 or TRBD2 (5 bases each). Trimming took off 5 bases at V and 6 bases at J, with 18 bases between the two ends. The CDR3 is 15 amino acids. As DNA, the CDR3 is TGTGCCAGCAGTGCAAGGGACGGATCCTTGGATACGCAGTATTTT. It yields the protein CASSARDGSLDTQYF.

The chain couples TRBV20-1 to TRBJ2-6; a weak D match, TRBD2 (7 bases). The CDR3 has 15 residues. Trimming removed 5 bases from V and 4 bases from J, with 15 bases in between. Germline assignment: CDR1 DFQATT and CDR2 SNEGSKA (reference sequence). The CDR3 sequence is CSALIGGAGANVLTF. DNA for the CDR3: TGCAGTGCTCTCATTGGGGGGGCCGGGGCCAACGTCCTGACTTTC.

This clone was seen at least ten times. The chain carries TRBV4-1 and TRBJ2-1, with 9 bases matching TRBD1. V lost 4 bases and J lost 8; bases outside the gene matches: 9. The CDR3 consists of 15 residues. In germline, CDR1 is MGHRA, CDR2 YSYEKL. The chain's CDR3 is CASSLKDRGGDEQFF. The CDR3 DNA follows: TGCGCCAGCAGCCTTAAGGACAGGGGAGGAGATGAGCAGTTCTTC.

This clone was observed a handful of times. The J gene is TRBJ1-1, the V gene TRBV20-1; tentatively, D is TRBD1 (6 bases). CDR1 and CDR2 (germline): DFQATT, SNEGSKA (reference sequence). The CDR3 contains 16 residues. Deletions cut 0 bases from V and 4 bases from J, with 18 bases between. The CDR3 sequence: CSARDQNREGGTEAFF. The CDR3, as DNA: TGCAGTGCTAGAGATCAAAACAGGGAGGGCGGCACTGAAGCTTTCTTT.

Concerning this clone itself: Being one base from a much bigger clone, this may be a read error. The chain carries TRBV9 and TRBJ2-2; D gene uncertain. Trimming took 4 bases from V and 4 from J, leaving 8 bases between them. This CDR3 has 13 residues. The germline V gene has CDR1 SGDLS and CDR2 YYNGEE. The chain's CDR3 is CASSLYSTGELFF. The CDR3 DNA reads TGTGCCAGCAGCCTATACAGCACCGGGGAGCTGTTTTTT.

This clone is labeled as medium-sized (0.01 to 0.1%). V and J are TRBV6-5 and TRBJ2-2; D is undetermined. The CDR3 extends over 15 amino acids. Germline V lookup: CDR1 MNHEY, CDR2 SVGAGI. V was shortened by 0 bases and J by 6 bases, with 11 bases between the two germline ends. In DNA form, the CDR3 reads TGTGCCAGCAGTTACTCGCGTTCCCCCTCCGGGGAGCTGTTTTTT. It is translated as CASSYSRSPSGELFF.

This chain joins TRBV6-7 and TRBJ2-7; 10 nucleotides match TRBD1. TRBV6-7 is an open reading frame, and its role is uncertain. The J segment lost 5 bases and the V segment lost 5 bases, leaving 9 bases of the junction unmatched. The CDR3 totals 15 residues. CDR3 DNA sequence: TGTGCCAGCAGTCAACGGACAGGGGGAAACGACGAGCAGTACTTC. Its translation is CASSQRTGGNDEQYF.

This clone was seen a few times. The V gene is TRBV15, the J gene TRBJ2-1; D possibly corresponds to TRBD2 (7 bases). The CDR3 totals 15 residues. CDR1 and CDR2 from the germline V gene are LNHNV and YYDKDF (reference sequence). Trimming took 5 bases from V and 7 from J, leaving 18 bases between them. CDR3 residues: CATSSPGGASNEQFF. The CDR3 DNA reads as TGTGCCACCAGCTCCCCTGGGGGGGCCTCGAATGAGCAGTTCTTC.

V and J are TRBV7-8 and TRBJ1-5; 7 bases agree with TRBD1. V gave up 0 bases and J gave up 1 base; unmatched junction bases: 0. The CDR3 consists of 15 residues. In germline, CDR1 is SGHVS, CDR2 FQNEAQ. CDR3 region: CASSLATGSNQPQHF. The CDR3, as DNA: TGTGCCAGCAGCTTAGCGACAGGGAGCAATCAGCCCCAGCATTTT. Using reference TRBV7-8 and TRBJ1-5 for the parts outside the CDR3, the full variable domain is GAGVSQSPRYKVAKRGQDVALRCDPISGHVSLFWYQQALGQGPEFLTYFQNEAQLDKSGLPSDRFFAERPEGSVSTLKIQRTQQEDSAVYLCASSLATGSNQPQHFGDGTRLSIL.

The rearrangement uses TRBV5-1 and TRBJ1-1; no clear D gene. CDR3 length: 14 residues. Deletions cut 3 bases from V and 0 bases from J, with 9 bases between. Germline CDR1 reads SGHRS; CDR2 reads YFSETQ. The CDR3 DNA sequence: TGCGCCAGCAGCTCCGGGCCGGTGAACACTGAAGCTTTCTTT. Amino acids: CASSSGPVNTEAFF.

The rearrangement links TRBV9 to TRBJ2-1; 8 nucleotides line up with TRBD2. After removal of 2 bases from V and 4 bases from J, the junction contained 8 bases not matched to a gene. The CDR3 runs to 16 residues. Per the germline V gene, CDR1 is SGDLS and CDR2 is YYNGEE. The chain's CDR3 is CASSVSGSGVYNEQFF. The DNA for the CDR3 is TGTGCCAGCAGCGTCTCCGGTAGCGGGGTGTACAATGAGCAGTTCTTC.

J is TRBJ2-7 and V is TRBV20-1; either TRBD1 or TRBD2 may supply D (5 bases each). V was shortened by 5 bases and J by 7 bases, with 15 bases between the two germline ends. The CDR3 has 12 amino acids. The germline V gene encodes CDR1 DFQATT and CDR2 SNEGSKA (reference sequence). As DNA, the CDR3 is TGCAGTGCTCCGGGACCTTCTGGGGAGCAGTACTTC. Amino acid sequence: CSAPGPSGEQYF.